Below, 8 T cell receptor beta chains from the same sample are listed, as sequenced in a study of T cell repertoires in cytomegalovirus infection. One entry per CDR3 protein results from TCRdb running MiXCR on the reads. The top ten hold roughly 20% of the sample, which has around 170,000 distinct CDR3 sequences, over 15% seen once. The sequencing input was CD8+ T cells from PBMCs. The origin of the receptors is a human donor in good health (CMV status not recorded). Some clones in this sample may be carry-over from other donors' samples.

This clonotype was seen only a few times. V gene TRBV7-8 combines with J gene TRBJ2-1, with D possibly TRBD1 on 6 matching bases. This CDR3 region has 15 residues. Trimming cost V 4 bases and J 3 bases, with 13 bases left between them. Germline values: CDR1 SGHVS, CDR2 FQNEAQ. CDR3 loop: CASSSNRDIYNEQFF. In nucleotides, the CDR3 is TGTGCCAGCAGCTCCAACCGGGACATCTACAATGAGCAGTTCTTC.

V and J are TRBV6-2 or TRBV6-3 and TRBJ1-1, with D unresolved. The CDR3 loop spans 13 amino acids. Germline CDR1 reads MNHEY; CDR2 reads SVGEGT. Trimming removed 2 bases from V and 1 base from J, with 5 bases in between. DNA of the CDR3: TGTGCCAGCAGTTACGGTACGAACACTGAAGCTTTCTTT. Protein: CASSYGTNTEAFF.

This clonotype turned up a few times. V and J are TRBV12-3 or TRBV12-4 and TRBJ1-5; D is uncertain. The ends were cut back, 2 bases at V and 2 bases at J, with 19 bases in the middle. The CDR3 totals 18 residues. CDR3 coding DNA: TGTGCCAGCAGTTTAATCCGGGTTCATCCCGAGGGCAATCAGCCCCAGCATTTT. This encodes CASSLIRVHPEGNQPQHF.

At least ten counts were recorded for this clonotype. V usage is TRBV7-6 and J usage is TRBJ2-1, with D perhaps TRBD2 (5 bases). The germline V and J ends were trimmed by 3 bases and 5 bases, with 5 bases remaining between them. CDR1 and CDR2 (germline): SGHVS, FNYEAQ. The CDR3 runs to 12 residues. CDR3 amino acids: CASSFGDNEQFF. CDR3 in DNA: TGTGCCAGCAGCTTCGGGGACAATGAGCAGTTCTTC. The whole variable domain, filled in from reference TRBV7-6 and TRBJ2-1, reads GAGVSQSPRYKVTKRGQDVALRCDPISGHVSLYWYRQALGQGPEFLTYFNYEAQQDKSGLPNDRFSAERPEGSISTLTIQRTEQRDSAMYRCASSFGDNEQFFGPGTRLTVL.

This clonotype came up a few times. V usage is TRBV11-1 and J usage is TRBJ2-2; D might be TRBD1 (6 bases). Germline V CDR1 and CDR2: SGHAT, FQDESV (reference sequence). This CDR3 spans 12 amino acids. Trimming left V 5 bases short and J 8 bases short, with 9 bases between. The chain's CDR3 is CASSPGQGELFF. CDR3 sequence (DNA): TGTGCCAGCAGCCCGGGACAAGGGGAGCTGTTTTTT. The variable domain in full, with the rest retrieved from reference TRBV11-1 and TRBJ2-2, is EAEVAQSPRYKITEKSQAVAFWCDPISGHATLYWYRQILGQGPELLVQFQDESVVDDSQLPKDRFSAERLKGVDSTLKIQPAELGDSAMYLCASSPGQGELFFGEGSRLTVL.

The chain employs TRBV28 and TRBJ1-2; the D is unclear. The germline V and J ends were trimmed by 6 bases and 8 bases, with 13 bases remaining between them. There are 12 residues in the CDR3. Germline V lookup: CDR1 MDHEN, CDR2 SYDVKM. Written as DNA, the CDR3 is TGTGCCAGCAGCCTCGAAAAGGGAGGCTACACCTTC. Its protein product is CASSLEKGGYTF.

CDR3 sequence reads: CASSLGRLPDTQYF. The DNA of the CDR3 is TGTGCCAGCAGCTTAGGCCGGTTACCAGATACGCAGTATTTT. The chain is built from TRBV7-2 and TRBJ2-3; D not resolved. CDR1 SGHTA and CDR2 FQGNSA come from the germline V gene. The CDR3 extends over 14 amino acids. Trimming shortened V by 1 base and J by 4 bases, and 9 bases separated the two germline ends.

The chain links TRBV2 to TRBJ2-7; 8 positions match TRBD1. Trimming removed 6 bases from V and 2 bases from J; junction bases left unmatched: 9. The length of the CDR3 is 15 residues. Germline CDR1 and CDR2: SNHLY and FYNNEI. CDR3 sequence (DNA): TGTGCCAGCAGCGACTCACCGGGACAGGCCTACGAGCAGTACTTC. The encoded protein is CASSDSPGQAYEQYF.